This paragraph covers one T cell receptor beta chain sequence. This CDR3 contains 16 residues. The V end lost 6 bases, the J end lost 6 bases, and 21 bases lay between the germline ends. Germline V gene lookup returns CDR1 LGHNT and CDR2 FRNRAP. The entry originates in a study of shared T cell receptors in the human thymus. TCRdb's table, derived via immunoSEQ multiplex PCR, lists solely in-frame clones and lacks some. The table has about 380,000 clones, 85% to 95% seen once. The source of this sequence is a human donor. The gene calls are TRBV12-5 and TRBJ2-1, with D possibly being TRBD1 (6 bases). Material for sequencing was thymocytes. The CDR3 DNA is TGTGCTAGTGGGGACACGGGACATGGACCGACCAATGAGCAGTTCTTC. It specifies CASGDTGHGPTNEQFF.